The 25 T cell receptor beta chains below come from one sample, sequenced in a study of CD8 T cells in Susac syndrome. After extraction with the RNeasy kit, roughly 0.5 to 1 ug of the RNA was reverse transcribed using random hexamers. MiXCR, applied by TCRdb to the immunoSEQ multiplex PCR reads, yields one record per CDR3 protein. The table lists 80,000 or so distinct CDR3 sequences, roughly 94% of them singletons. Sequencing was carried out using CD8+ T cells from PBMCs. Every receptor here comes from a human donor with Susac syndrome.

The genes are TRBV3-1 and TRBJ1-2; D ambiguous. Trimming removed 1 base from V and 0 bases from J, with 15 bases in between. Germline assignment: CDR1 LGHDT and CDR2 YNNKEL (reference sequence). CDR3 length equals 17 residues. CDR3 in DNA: TGTGCCAGCAGCCAAGGGGAGGGTTGGTTAGCTAACTATGGCTACACCTTC. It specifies CASSQGEGWLANYGYTF.

CDR3 DNA: TGTGCCAGTACCCCGGGACAGGGTAATTACGAGCAGTACTTC. This codes for CASTPGQGNYEQYF. The genes are TRBV19 and TRBJ2-7; TRBD1 matches at 9 bases. CDR1 and CDR2 from the germline V gene are LNHDA and SQIVND (reference sequence). This CDR3 is 14 amino acids long. V lost 7 bases to trimming and J lost 4 bases; unmatched junction nucleotides: 8.

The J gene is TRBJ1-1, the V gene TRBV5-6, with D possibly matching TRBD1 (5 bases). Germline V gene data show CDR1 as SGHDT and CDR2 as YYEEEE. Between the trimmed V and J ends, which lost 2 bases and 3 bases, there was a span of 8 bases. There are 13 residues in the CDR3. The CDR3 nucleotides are TGTGCCAGCAGCTTCTTCAGGGACACTGAAGCTTTCTTT. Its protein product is CASSFFRDTEAFF.

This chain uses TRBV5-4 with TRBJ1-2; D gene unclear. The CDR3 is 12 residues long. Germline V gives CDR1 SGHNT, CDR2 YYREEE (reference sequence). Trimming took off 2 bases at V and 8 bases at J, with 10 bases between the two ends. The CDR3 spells CASSFRREGYTF. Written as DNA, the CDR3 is TGTGCCAGCAGCTTCCGGAGGGAGGGCTACACCTTC.

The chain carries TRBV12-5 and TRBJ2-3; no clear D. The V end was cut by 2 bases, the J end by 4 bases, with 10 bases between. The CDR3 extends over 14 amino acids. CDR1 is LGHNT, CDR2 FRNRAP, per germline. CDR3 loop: CASGLPVQSDTQYF. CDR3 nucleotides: TGTGCTAGTGGTTTGCCAGTGCAGTCAGATACGCAGTATTTT. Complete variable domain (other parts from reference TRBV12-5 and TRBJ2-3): DARVTQTPRHKVTEMGQEVTMRCQPILGHNTVFWYRQTMMQGLELLAYFRNRAPLDDSGMPKDRFSAEMPDATLATLKIQPSEPRDSAVYFCASGLPVQSDTQYFGPGTRLTVL.

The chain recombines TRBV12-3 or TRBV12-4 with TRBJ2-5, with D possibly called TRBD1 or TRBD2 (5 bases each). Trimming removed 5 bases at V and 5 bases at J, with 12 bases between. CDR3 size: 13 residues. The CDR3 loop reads CASSNEGRETQYF. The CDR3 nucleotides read TGTGCCAGCAGTAATGAGGGGCGTGAGACCCAGTACTTC.

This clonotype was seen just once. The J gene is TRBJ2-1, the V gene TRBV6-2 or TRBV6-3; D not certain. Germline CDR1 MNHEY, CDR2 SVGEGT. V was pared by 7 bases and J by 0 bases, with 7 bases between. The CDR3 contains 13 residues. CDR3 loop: CASKISSYNEQFF. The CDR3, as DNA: TGTGCCAGCAAGATAAGCTCCTACAATGAGCAGTTCTTC.

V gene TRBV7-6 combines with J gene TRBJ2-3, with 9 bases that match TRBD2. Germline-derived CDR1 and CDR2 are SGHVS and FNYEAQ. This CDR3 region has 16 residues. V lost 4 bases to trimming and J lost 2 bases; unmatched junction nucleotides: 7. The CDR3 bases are TGTGCCAGCAGCTCAATAGCGGGGGCTACCACAGATACGCAGTATTTT. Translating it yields CASSSIAGATTDTQYF. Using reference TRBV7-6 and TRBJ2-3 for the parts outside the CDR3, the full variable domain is GAGVSQSPRYKVTKRGQDVALRCDPISGHVSLYWYRQALGQGPEFLTYFNYEAQQDKSGLPNDRFSAERPEGSISTLTIQRTEQRDSAMYRCASSSIAGATTDTQYFGPGTRLTVL.

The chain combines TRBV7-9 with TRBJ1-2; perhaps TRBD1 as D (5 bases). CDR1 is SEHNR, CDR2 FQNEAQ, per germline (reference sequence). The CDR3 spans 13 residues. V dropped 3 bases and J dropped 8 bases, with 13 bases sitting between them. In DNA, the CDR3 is TGTGCCAGCAGCTTCGGGGGACGGGAAGGCTACACCTTC. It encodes CASSFGGREGYTF.

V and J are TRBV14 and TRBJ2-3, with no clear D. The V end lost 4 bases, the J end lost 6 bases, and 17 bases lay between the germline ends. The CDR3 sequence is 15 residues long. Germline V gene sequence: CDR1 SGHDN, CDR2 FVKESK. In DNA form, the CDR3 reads TGTGCCAGCAGCCGATTTGACTTACGGCGCGATACGCAGTATTTT. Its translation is CASSRFDLRRDTQYF.

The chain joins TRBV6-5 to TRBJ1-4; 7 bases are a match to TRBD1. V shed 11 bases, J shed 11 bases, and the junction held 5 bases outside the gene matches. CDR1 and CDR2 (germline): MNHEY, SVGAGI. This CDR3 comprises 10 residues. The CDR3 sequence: CAGHRGKLFF. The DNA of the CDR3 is TGTGCCGGTCACAGGGGTAAACTGTTTTTT.

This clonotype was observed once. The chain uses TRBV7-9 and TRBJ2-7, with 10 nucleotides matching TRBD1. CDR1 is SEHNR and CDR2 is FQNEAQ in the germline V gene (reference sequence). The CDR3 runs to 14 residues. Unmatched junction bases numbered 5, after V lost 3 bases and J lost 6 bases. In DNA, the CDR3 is TGTGCCAGCAGCTTCCAGGGACAGGGGCTCGAGCAGTACTTC. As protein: CASSFQGQGLEQYF.

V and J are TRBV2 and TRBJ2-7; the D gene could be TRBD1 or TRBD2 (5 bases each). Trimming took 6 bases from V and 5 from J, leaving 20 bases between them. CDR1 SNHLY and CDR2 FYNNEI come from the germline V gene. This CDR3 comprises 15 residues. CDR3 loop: CASSLTGTALDEQYF. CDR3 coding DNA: TGTGCCAGCAGCTTAACCGGGACGGCTCTTGACGAGCAGTACTTC.

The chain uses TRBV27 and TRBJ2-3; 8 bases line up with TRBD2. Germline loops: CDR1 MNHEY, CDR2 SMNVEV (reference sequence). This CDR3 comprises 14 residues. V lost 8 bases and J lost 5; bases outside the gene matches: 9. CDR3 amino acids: CASSRGGLLDTQYF. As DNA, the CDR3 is TGTGCCAGCTCCCGGGGGGGCTTGTTAGATACGCAGTATTTT.

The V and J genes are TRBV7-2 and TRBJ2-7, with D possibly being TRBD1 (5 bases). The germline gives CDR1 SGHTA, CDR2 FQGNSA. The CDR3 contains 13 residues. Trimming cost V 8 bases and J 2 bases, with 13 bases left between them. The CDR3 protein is CASALGAAYEQYF. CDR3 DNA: TGTGCCAGCGCCCTTGGGGCCGCCTACGAGCAGTACTTC.

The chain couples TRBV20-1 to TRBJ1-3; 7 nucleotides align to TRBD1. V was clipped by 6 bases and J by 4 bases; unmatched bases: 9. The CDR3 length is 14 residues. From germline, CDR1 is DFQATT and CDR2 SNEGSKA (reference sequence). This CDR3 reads CSAPPTGQGNTIYF. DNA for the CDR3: TGCAGTGCCCCTCCGACAGGGCAAGGAAACACCATATATTTT.

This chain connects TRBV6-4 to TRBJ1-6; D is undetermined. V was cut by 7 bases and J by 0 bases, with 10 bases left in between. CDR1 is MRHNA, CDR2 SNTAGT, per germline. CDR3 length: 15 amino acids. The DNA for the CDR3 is TGTGCCAGCAAGGAGGAGAGCTCCTATAATTCACCCCTCCACTTT. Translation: CASKEESSYNSPLHF.

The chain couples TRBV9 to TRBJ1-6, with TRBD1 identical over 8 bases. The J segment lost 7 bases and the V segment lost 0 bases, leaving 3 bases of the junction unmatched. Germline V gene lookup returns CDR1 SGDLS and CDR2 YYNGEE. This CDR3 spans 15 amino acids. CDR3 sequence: CASSVGTGLNSPLHF. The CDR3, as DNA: TGTGCCAGCAGCGTAGGGACAGGGCTCAATTCACCCCTCCACTTT.

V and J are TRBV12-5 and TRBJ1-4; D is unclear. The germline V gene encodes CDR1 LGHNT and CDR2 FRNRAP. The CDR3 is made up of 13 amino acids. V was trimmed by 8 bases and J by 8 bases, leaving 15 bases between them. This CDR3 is CASLDPRWEKLFF. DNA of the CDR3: TGTGCTAGTTTGGACCCCCGGTGGGAAAAACTGTTTTTT. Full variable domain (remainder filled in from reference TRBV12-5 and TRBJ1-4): DARVTQTPRHKVTEMGQEVTMRCQPILGHNTVFWYRQTMMQGLELLAYFRNRAPLDDSGMPKDRFSAEMPDATLATLKIQPSEPRDSAVYFCASLDPRWEKLFFGSGTQLSVL.

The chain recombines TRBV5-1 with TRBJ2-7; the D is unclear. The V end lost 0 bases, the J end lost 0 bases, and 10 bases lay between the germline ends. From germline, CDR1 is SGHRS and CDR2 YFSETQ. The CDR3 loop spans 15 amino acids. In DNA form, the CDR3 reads TGCGCCAGCAGCTTGGAGGCCGGCTACTCCTACGAGCAGTACTTC. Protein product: CASSLEAGYSYEQYF.

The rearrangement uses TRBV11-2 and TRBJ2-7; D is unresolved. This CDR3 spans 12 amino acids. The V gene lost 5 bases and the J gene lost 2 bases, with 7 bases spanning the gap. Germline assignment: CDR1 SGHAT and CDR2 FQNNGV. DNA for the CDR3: TGTGCCAGCAGCCCGACACCCTACGAGCAGTACTTC. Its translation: CASSPTPYEQYF.

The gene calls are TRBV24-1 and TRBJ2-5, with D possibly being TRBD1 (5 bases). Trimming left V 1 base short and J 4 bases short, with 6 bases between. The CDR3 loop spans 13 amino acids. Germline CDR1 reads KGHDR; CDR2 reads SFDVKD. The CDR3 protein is CATSDLGAETQYF. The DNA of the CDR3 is TGTGCCACCAGTGATTTAGGGGCAGAGACCCAGTACTTC.

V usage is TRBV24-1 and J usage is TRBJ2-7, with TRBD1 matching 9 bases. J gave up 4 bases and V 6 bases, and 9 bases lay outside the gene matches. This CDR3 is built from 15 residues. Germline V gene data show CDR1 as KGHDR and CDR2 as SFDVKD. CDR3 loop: CATSRDREWAYEQYF. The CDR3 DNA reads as TGTGCCACCAGTCGGGACAGGGAATGGGCTTACGAGCAGTACTTC.

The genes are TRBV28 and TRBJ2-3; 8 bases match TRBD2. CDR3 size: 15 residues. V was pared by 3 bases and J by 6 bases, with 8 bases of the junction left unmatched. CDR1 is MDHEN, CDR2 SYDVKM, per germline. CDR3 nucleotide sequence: TGTGCCAGCAGTTTCCTTAGCGGGAATAGGGATACGCAGTATTTT. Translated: CASSFLSGNRDTQYF.

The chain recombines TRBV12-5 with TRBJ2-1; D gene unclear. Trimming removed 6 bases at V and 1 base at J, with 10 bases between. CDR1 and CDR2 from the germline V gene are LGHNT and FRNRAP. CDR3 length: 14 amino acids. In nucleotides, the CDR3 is TGTGCTAGTGGCCTCGTTGGATCCTACAATGAGCAGTTCTTC. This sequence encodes CASGLVGSYNEQFF.